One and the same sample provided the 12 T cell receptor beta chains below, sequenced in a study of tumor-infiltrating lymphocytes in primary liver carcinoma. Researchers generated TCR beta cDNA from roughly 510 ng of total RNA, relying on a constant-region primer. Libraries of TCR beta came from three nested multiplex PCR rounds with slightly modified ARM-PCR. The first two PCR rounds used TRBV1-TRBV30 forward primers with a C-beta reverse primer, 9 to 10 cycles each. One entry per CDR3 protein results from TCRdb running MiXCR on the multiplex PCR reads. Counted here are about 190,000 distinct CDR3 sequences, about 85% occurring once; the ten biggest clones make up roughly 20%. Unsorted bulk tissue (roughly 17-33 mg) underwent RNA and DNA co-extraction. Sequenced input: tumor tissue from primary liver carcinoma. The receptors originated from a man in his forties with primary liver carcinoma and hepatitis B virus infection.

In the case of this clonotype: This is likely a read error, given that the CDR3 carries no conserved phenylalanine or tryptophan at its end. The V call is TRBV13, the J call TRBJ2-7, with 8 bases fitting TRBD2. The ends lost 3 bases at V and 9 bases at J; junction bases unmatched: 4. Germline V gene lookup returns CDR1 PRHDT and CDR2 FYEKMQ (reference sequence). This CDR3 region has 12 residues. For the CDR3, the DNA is TGTGCCAGCAGCTTGGGGACTAGTGGGCAGTACATC. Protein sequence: CASSLGTSGQYI.

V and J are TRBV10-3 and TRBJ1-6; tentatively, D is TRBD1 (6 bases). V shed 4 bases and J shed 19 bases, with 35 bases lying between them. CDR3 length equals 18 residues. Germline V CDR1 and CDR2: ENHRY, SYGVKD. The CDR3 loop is CAISGASGGASNNSPIHF. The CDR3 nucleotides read TGTGCCATCAGTGGGGCGAGCGGGGGCGCATCTAATAATTCACCCATACACTTT.

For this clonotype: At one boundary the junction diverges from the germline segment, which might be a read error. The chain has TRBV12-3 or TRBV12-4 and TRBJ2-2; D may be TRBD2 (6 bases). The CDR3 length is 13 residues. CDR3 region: CASSLVAAGELFF. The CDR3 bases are TGTGCCAGCAGTTTGGTAGCGGCCGGGGAGTTGTTTTTT.

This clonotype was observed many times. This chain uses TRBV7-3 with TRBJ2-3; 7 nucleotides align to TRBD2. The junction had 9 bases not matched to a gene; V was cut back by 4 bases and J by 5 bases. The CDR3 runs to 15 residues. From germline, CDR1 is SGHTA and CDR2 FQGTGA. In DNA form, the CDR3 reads TGTGCCAGCAGCTCCCTGGGGGGGGAGGGAGATACGCAGTATTTT. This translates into CASSSLGGEGDTQYF.

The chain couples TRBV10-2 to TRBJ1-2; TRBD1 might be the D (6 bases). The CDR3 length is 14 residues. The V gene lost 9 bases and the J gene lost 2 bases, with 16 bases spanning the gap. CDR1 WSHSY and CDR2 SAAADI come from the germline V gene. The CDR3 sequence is CARRGQGMNYGYTF. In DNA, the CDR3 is TGCGCCAGAAGAGGGCAGGGGATGAACTATGGCTACACCTTC.

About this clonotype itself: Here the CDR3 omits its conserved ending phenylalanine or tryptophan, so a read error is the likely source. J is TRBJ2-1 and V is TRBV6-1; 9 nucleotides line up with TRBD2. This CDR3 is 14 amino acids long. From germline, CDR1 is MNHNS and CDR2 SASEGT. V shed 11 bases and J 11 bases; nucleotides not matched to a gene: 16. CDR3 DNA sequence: TGTGCCGGGTTAGCGGGAGAATTTAGCCATAAGCAGTTCGTC. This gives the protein CAGLAGEFSHKQFV.

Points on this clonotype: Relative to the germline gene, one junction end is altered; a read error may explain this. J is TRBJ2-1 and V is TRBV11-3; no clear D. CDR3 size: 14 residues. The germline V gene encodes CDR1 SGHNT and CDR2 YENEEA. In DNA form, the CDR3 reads TGTGCCAGCAGCTTAGGCGTCTCGGGCAATGAGCAATTCTTC. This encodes CASSLGVSGNEQFF. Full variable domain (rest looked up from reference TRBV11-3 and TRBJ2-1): EAGVVQSPRYKIIEKKQPVAFWCNPISGHNTLYWYLQNLGQGPELLIRYENEEAVDDSQLPKDRFSAERLKGVDSTLKIQPAELGDSAVYLCASSLGVSGNEQFFGPGTRLTVL.

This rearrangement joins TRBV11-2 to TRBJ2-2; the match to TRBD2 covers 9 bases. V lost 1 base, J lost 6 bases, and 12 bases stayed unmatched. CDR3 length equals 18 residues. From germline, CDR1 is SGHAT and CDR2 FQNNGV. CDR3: CASSLVAPSGVNAGELFF. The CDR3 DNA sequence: TGTGCCAGCAGCTTAGTTGCCCCTAGCGGGGTCAACGCCGGGGAGCTGTTTTTT.

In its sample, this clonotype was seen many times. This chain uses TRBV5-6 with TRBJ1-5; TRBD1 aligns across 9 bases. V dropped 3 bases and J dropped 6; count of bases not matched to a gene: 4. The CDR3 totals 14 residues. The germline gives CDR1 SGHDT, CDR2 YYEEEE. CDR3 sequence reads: CASSYGQGSQPQHF. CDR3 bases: TGTGCCAGCAGCTACGGACAGGGGAGTCAGCCCCAGCATTTT.

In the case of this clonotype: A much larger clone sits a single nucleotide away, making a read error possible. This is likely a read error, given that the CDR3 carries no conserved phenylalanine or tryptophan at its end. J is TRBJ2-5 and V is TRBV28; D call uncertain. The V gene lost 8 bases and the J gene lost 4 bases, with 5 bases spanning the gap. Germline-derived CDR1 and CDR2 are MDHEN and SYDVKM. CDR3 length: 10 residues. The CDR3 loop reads CASRGETQYY. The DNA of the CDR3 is TGTGCCAGCCGAGGAGAGACCCAGTACTAC.

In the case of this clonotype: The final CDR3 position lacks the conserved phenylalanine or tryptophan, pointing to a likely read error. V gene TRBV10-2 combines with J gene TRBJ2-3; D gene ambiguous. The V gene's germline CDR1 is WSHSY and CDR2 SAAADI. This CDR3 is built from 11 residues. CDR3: CASRHTETQYS. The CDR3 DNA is TGCGCCAGCAGACACACAGAAACGCAGTATTCT.

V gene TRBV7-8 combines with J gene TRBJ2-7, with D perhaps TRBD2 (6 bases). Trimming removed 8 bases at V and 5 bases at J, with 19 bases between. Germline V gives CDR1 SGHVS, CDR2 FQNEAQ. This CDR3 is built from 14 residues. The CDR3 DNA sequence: TGTGCCAGCGGCGATACCGGGACTCCCCACGAGCAGTACTTC. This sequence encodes CASGDTGTPHEQYF. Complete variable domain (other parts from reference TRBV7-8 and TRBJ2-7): GAGVSQSPRYKVAKRGQDVALRCDPISGHVSLFWYQQALGQGPEFLTYFQNEAQLDKSGLPSDRFFAERPEGSVSTLKIQRTQQEDSAVYLCASGDTGTPHEQYFGPGTRLTVT.